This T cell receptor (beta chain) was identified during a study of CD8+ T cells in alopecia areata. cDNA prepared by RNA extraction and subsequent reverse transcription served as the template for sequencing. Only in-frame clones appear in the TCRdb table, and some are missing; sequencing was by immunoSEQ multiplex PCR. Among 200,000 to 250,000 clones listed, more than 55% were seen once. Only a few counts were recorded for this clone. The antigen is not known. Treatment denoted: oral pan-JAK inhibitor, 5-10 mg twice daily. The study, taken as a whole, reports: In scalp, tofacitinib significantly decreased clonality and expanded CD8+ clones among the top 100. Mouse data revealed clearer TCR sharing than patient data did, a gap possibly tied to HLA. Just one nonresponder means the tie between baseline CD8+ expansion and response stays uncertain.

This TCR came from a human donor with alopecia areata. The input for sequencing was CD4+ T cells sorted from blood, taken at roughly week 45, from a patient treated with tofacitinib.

The CDR3 sequence is CSVQKEGASGYTF. CDR3 DNA: TGCAGCGTCCAAAAAGAGGGGGCATCGGGCTACACCTTC. The chain uses TRBV29-1 and TRBJ1-2; 7 bases agree with TRBD1. This CDR3 contains 13 residues. CDR1 and CDR2 from the germline V gene are SQVTM and ANQGSEA. The V and J ends lost 6 bases and 8 bases, in that order; junction bases with no gene match: 12. The full variable domain, rest sourced from reference TRBV29-1 and TRBJ1-2, is SAVISQKPSRDICQRGTSLTIQCQVDSQVTMMFWYRQQPGQSLTLIATANQGSEATYESGFVIDKFPISRPNLTFSTLTVSNMSPEDSSIYLCSVQKEGASGYTFGSGTRLTVV.